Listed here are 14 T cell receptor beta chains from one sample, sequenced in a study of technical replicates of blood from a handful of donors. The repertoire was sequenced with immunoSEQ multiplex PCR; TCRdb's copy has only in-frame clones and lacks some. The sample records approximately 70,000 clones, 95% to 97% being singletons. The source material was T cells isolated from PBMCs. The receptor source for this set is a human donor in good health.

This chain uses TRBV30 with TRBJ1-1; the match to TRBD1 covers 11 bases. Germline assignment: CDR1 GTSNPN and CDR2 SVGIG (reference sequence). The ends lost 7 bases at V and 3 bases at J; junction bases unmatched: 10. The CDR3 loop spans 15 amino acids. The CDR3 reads CALRDRGLSDTEAFF. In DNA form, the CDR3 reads TGTGCCTTGAGGGACAGGGGGTTGTCGGACACTGAAGCTTTCTTT.

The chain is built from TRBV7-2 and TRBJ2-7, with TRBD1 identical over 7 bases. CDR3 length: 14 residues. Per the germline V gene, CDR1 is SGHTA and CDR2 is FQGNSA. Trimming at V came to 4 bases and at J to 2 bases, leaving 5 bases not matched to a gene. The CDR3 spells CASSYTGTAYEQYF. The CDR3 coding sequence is TGTGCCAGCAGCTATACCGGGACAGCCTACGAGCAGTACTTC.

CDR3 protein: CAWSRTLSGSSEQYF. The CDR3 DNA follows: TGTGCCTGGAGTCGGACGTTAAGTGGGAGCAGCGAGCAGTACTTC. The V and J genes are TRBV30 and TRBJ2-7; a weak D match, TRBD2 (5 bases). Germline V lookup: CDR1 GTSNPN, CDR2 SVGIG (reference sequence). The CDR3 runs to 15 residues. V was cut by 2 bases and J by 6 bases, with 20 bases left in between.

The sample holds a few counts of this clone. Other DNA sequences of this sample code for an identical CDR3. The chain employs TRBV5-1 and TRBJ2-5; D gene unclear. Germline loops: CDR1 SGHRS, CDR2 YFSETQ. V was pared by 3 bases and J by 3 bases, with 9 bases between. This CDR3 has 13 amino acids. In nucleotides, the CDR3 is TGCGCCAGCAGCTCGCTAGAAAAAGAGACCCAGTACTTC. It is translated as CASSSLEKETQYF.

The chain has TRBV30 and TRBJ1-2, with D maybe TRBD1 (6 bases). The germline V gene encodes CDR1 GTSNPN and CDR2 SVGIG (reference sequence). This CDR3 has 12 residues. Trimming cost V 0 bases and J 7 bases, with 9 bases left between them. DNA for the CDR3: TGTGCCTGGAGTGTAGGGGGATCTGGCTACACCTTC. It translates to CAWSVGGSGYTF.

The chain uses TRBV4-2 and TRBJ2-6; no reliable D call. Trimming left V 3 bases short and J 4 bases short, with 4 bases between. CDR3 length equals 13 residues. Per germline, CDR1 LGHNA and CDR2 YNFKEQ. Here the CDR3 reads CASSQEGANVLTF. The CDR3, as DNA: TGTGCCAGCAGCCAGGAGGGGGCCAACGTCCTGACTTTC.

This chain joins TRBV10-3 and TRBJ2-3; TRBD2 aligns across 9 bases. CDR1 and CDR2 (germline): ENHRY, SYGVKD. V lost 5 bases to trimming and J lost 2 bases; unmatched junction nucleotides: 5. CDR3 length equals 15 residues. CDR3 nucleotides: TGTGCCATCAGTACAGCTAGCGGGAACACAGATACGCAGTATTTT. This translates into CAISTASGNTDTQYF.

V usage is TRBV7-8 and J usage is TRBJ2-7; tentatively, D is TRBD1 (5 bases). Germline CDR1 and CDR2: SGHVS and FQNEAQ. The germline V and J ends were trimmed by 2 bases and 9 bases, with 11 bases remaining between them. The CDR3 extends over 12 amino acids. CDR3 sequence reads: CASSLIDSRQYF. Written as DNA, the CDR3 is TGTGCCAGCAGCTTAATAGACAGCCGGCAGTACTTC.

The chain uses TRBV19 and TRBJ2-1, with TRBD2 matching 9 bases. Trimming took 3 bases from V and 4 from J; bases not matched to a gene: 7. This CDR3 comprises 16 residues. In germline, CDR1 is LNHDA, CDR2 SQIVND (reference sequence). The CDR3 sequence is CASSITSGLAYNEQFF. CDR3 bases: TGTGCCAGTAGTATCACCTCGGGACTAGCTTACAATGAGCAGTTCTTC.

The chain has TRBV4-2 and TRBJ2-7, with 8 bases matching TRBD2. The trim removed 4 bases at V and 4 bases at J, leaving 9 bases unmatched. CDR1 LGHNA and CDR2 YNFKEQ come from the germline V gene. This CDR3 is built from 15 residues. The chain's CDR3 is CASSRTSGTIYEQYF. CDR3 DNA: TGTGCCAGCAGCCGTACTAGCGGCACTATTTACGAGCAGTACTTC.

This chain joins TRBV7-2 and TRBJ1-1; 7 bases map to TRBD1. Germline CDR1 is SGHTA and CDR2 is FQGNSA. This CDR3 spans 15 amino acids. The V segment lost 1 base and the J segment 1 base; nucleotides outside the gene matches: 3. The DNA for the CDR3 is TGTGCCAGCAGCTTAGGGGCAGGGGGGAACACTGAAGCTTTCTTT. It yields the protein CASSLGAGGNTEAFF.

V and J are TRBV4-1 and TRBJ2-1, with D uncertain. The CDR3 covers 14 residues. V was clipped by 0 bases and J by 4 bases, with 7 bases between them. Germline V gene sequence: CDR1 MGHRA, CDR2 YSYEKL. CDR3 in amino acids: CASSQDAVYNEQFF. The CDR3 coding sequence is TGCGCCAGCAGCCAAGATGCAGTATACAATGAGCAGTTCTTC.

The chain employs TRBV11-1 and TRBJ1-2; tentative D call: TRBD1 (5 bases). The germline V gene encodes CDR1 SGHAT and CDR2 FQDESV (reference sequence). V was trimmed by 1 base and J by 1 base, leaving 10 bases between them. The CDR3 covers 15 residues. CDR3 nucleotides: TGTGCCAGCAGCTTAGACGGCAGGGATAACTATGGCTACACCTTC. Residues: CASSLDGRDNYGYTF. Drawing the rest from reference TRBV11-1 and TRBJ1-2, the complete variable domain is EAEVAQSPRYKITEKSQAVAFWCDPISGHATLYWYRQILGQGPELLVQFQDESVVDDSQLPKDRFSAERLKGVDSTLKIQPAELGDSAMYLCASSLDGRDNYGYTFGSGTRLTVV.

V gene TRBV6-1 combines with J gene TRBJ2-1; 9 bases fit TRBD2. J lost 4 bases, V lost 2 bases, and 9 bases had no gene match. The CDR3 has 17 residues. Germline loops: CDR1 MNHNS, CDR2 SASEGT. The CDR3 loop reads CASSEWGLAGPYNEQFF. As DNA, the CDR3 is TGTGCCAGCAGTGAATGGGGGCTAGCGGGGCCATACAATGAGCAGTTCTTC.